These T cell receptor beta chains were read from a single sample in a study of early T cells in non-severe SARS-CoV-2 infection. TCRdb redid the calling of the 5' RACE reads with MiXCR, one entry per CDR3 protein. The data contain more than 85,000 distinct CDR3 sequences, over 9.5% of them singletons. This specimen consisted of whole blood, obtained at baseline. All receptors come from an adult who was a healthcare worker with PCR-confirmed SARS-CoV-2 infection or an uninfected control (not recorded which). CDR3s include the opening cysteine and the closing phenylalanine or tryptophan.

v_call: TRBV28; j_call: TRBJ2-1; cdr3_aa: CASSADMSSYNEQFF
v_call: TRBV20-1; j_call: TRBJ2-3; cdr3_aa: CSANPGTSSTDTQYF
v_call: TRBV28; j_call: TRBJ2-7; cdr3_aa: CASSMQRYEQYF
v_call: TRBV5-5; j_call: TRBJ1-4; cdr3_aa: CASSSYRNEKLFF
v_call: TRBV6-6; j_call: TRBJ2-2; cdr3_aa: CASSNPPGLAGELFF
v_call: TRBV6-5; j_call: TRBJ2-7; cdr3_aa: CATQGLAYEQYF
v_call: TRBV12-3/TRBV12-4; j_call: TRBJ1-2; cdr3_aa: CASSLGQIYGYTF
v_call: TRBV9; j_call: TRBJ2-3; cdr3_aa: CASSRTGPDTQYF
v_call: TRBV6-2/TRBV6-3; j_call: TRBJ1-2; cdr3_aa: CATSRSLNYGYTF
v_call: TRBV20-1; j_call: TRBJ1-5; cdr3_aa: CSARKGSSNQPQHF
v_call: TRBV7-3; j_call: TRBJ2-1; cdr3_aa: CASSPQTSGNNEQFF
v_call: TRBV7-3; j_call: TRBJ2-1; cdr3_aa: CASSPSQGTEQFF